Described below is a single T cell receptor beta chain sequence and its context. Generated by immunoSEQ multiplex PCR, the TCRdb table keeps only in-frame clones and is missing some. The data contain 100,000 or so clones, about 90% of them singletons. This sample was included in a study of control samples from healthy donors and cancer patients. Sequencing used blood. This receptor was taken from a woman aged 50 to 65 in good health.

This CDR3 reads CASSPLDKNTEAFF. The CDR3 bases are TGTGCCAGCTCACCCCTGGACAAGAACACTGAAGCTTTCTTT. V is TRBV18 and J is TRBJ1-1; D perhaps matches TRBD1 (5 bases). The germline V gene encodes CDR1 KGHSH and CDR2 LQKENI. With 3 bases removed from V and 1 base from J, the gap between germline ends came to 9 bases. The CDR3 spans 14 residues.